This TCR beta chain was obtained from a study of blood T cell repertoires in COVID-19. V gave up 2 bases and J gave up 0 bases, with 11 bases separating them. Germline V gene lookup returns CDR1 WSHSY and CDR2 SAAADI. This CDR3 has 16 residues. In the original processing: Scientists estimated how many nucleated cells there were by amplifying reference gene primers. Method: immunoSEQ multiplex PCR; TCRdb's copy keeps in-frame clones and lacks some. V, J and clone size derive from that table, while D and trimming were established from the DNA sequence. The sample shows about 220,000 clones, roughly 80% of them seen only once. Participants reported their clinical history, and cohort assignment relied on those reports.

The rearrangement joins TRBV10-2 to TRBJ1-5; D not resolved. The clonotype originates from a woman between 40 and 55 years old with acute COVID-19. The material sequenced was PBMCs or T cells enriched from blood (not recorded which). DNA for the CDR3: TGCGCCAGCAGTGAGCGGGGAGGCATTAGCAATCAGCCCCAGCATTTT. This gives the protein CASSERGGISNQPQHF.